These 2 T cell receptor beta chains share one sample of origin, sequenced in a study of blood T cell repertoires in COVID-19. Some clones are missing from TCRdb's copy, which holds only in-frame ones; the method was immunoSEQ multiplex PCR. In the table there are about 150,000 clones, roughly four fifths of which are singletons. Sequenced material: peripheral blood. Source of these receptors: a woman aged 60-70 years with COVID-19, enrolled during active disease.

This clone was seen only a few times. V is TRBV24-1 and J is TRBJ1-2, with TRBD1 matching over 7 bases. CDR3 length: 15 residues. Germline values: CDR1 KGHDR, CDR2 SFDVKD. J lost 7 bases, V lost 3 bases, and 10 bases had no gene match. In DNA form, the CDR3 reads TGTGCCACCAGTGATCGGACAGGCAGGGGACTTGGCTACACCTTC. This gives the protein CATSDRTGRGLGYTF.

This chain connects TRBV6-5 to TRBJ1-2; TRBD1 aligns across 10 bases. The germline V gene encodes CDR1 MNHEY and CDR2 SVGAGI. The CDR3 loop spans 11 amino acids. Losses at the gene ends were 5 bases for V and 14 bases for J; bases not matched to a gene: 5. CDR3 sequence (DNA): TGTGCCAGCAGTCCGCGGGACAGGGGAACCTTC. Residues: CASSPRDRGTF.